Each of the 25 T cell receptor beta chains below was sequenced from the same sample in a study of T cells after yellow fever vaccination. In TCRdb, the 5' RACE reads were re-called with MiXCR into one record per CDR3 protein. The table has 500,000 to 650,000 distinct CDR3 sequences, approximately 15% seen once. The sequenced sample was PBMCs, obtained on the day of the yellow fever booster vaccination. The receptors shown here come from a man aged 25 to 40 who received the YFV17D yellow fever vaccine.

This clonotype was seen a few times. The chain has TRBV5-1 and TRBJ2-1; 8 bases line up with TRBD1. Germline values: CDR1 SGHRS, CDR2 YFSETQ. The CDR3 loop spans 14 amino acids. Germline trimming cut 4 bases from V and 7 bases from J; bases unmatched to any gene: 7. The chain's CDR3 is CASSRDRFTNEQFF. CDR3 coding DNA: TGCGCCAGCAGCCGGGACAGGTTTACTAATGAGCAGTTCTTC.

The DNA for the CDR3 is TGTGCCTGGAATAGACTAGCGGGAGAGACCCAGTACTTC. Translated, it gives CAWNRLAGETQYF. V usage is TRBV30 and J usage is TRBJ2-5; 10 nucleotides align to TRBD2. V was pared by 4 bases and J by 4 bases, with 3 bases of the junction left unmatched. Germline lookup yields CDR1 GTSNPN and CDR2 SVGIG (reference sequence). This CDR3 is built from 13 residues.

This clonotype was seen more than once but under ten times. The rearrangement links TRBV10-1 to TRBJ1-1; 7 bases agree with TRBD1. The CDR3 extends over 13 amino acids. Germline V lookup: CDR1 WNHNN, CDR2 SYGVQD (reference sequence). J lost 8 bases, V lost 4 bases, and 7 bases had no gene match. The CDR3 sequence is CASSGNRGAEAFF. The DNA for the CDR3 is TGCGCCAGCAGTGGGAACAGGGGAGCCGAAGCTTTCTTT.

This clonotype was counted between two and nine times. The rearrangement uses TRBV7-2 and TRBJ2-5; D gene unclear. Deletions cut 3 bases from V and 4 bases from J, with 12 bases between. The CDR3 has 14 amino acids. Germline CDR1 SGHTA, CDR2 FQGNSA. CDR3 sequence: CASSFPSMGETQYF. DNA for the CDR3: TGTGCCAGCAGCTTTCCCTCGATGGGAGAGACCCAGTACTTC.

This clonotype came up a few times. The rearrangement links TRBV4-1 to TRBJ2-3; D unclear. This CDR3 spans 12 amino acids. V was clipped by 4 bases and J by 4 bases, with 6 bases between them. Germline CDR1 reads MGHRA; CDR2 reads YSYEKL. The CDR3: CASSRSSDTQYF. In DNA, the CDR3 is TGCGCCAGCAGCCGGTCTTCAGATACGCAGTATTTT.

Only a few counts were recorded for this clonotype. The chain recombines TRBV27 with TRBJ1-2, with D unclear. The CDR3 runs to 14 residues. V lost 3 bases and J lost 4, with 12 bases in between. Germline V CDR1 and CDR2: MNHEY, SMNVEV (reference sequence). The CDR3 sequence is CASSLKGSSYGYTF. The CDR3 DNA follows: TGTGCCAGCAGTTTGAAGGGTTCCTCCTATGGCTACACCTTC.

This clonotype was seen only once. V gene TRBV4-3 combines with J gene TRBJ1-3; 7 bases match TRBD1. The CDR3 covers 14 residues. J gave up 4 bases and V 6 bases, and 6 bases lay outside the gene matches. Germline CDR1 LGHNA, CDR2 YSLEER. The CDR3 is CASRKQGSGNTIYF. In nucleotides, the CDR3 is TGCGCCAGCAGGAAACAGGGGTCAGGAAACACCATATATTTT.

In its sample, this clonotype was seen many times. This rearrangement joins TRBV12-3 or TRBV12-4 to TRBJ2-5; 7 bases line up with TRBD2. V gave up 4 bases and J gave up 5 bases; unmatched junction bases: 7. CDR3 length: 14 amino acids. CDR3 sequence (DNA): TGTGCCAGCAGTTCGGGGACCGGGAGGGAGACCCAGTACTTC. Translation: CASSSGTGRETQYF.

CDR3 sequence: CARTSGRPPTAKNIQYF. DNA of the CDR3: TGTGCCAGAACTAGCGGGAGGCCCCCGACAGCCAAAAACATTCAGTACTTC. The J gene is TRBJ2-4, the V gene TRBV27; 12 positions match TRBD2. The CDR3 is made up of 17 amino acids. Trimming at V came to 9 bases and at J to 0 bases, leaving 9 bases not matched to a gene. Germline loops: CDR1 MNHEY, CDR2 SMNVEV (reference sequence).

The chain joins TRBV12-3 or TRBV12-4 to TRBJ2-5; D is perhaps TRBD1 (6 bases). CDR3 length: 16 amino acids. V dropped 6 bases and J dropped 4 bases, with 21 bases sitting between them. CDR3 in amino acids: CASRPGGRGSTETQYF. The DNA of the CDR3 is TGTGCCAGCAGGCCCGGTGGCAGGGGTTCTACAGAGACCCAGTACTTC.

This chain links TRBV20-1 with TRBJ2-3; D is ambiguous. Per the germline V gene, CDR1 is DFQATT and CDR2 is SNEGSKA (reference sequence). Trimming took off 3 bases at V and 5 bases at J, with 12 bases between the two ends. CDR3 length: 13 amino acids. The CDR3 DNA follows: TGCAGTGCTAGGACTCCCTACGGAGATACGCAGTATTTT. It yields the protein CSARTPYGDTQYF.

This clonotype was seen many times. The chain joins TRBV25-1 to TRBJ2-1; D is possibly TRBD1 (5 bases). Germline V gives CDR1 MGHDK, CDR2 SYGVNS. Trimming pared 2 bases from V and 8 bases from J, leaving 13 bases between. The CDR3 contains 14 residues. Here the CDR3 reads CASSELPGSHEQFF. The CDR3, as DNA: TGTGCCAGCAGTGAACTACCAGGGTCCCATGAGCAGTTCTTC.

The V and J genes are TRBV12-3 or TRBV12-4 and TRBJ1-2; 10 bases align to TRBD1. This CDR3 spans 12 amino acids. Losses at the gene ends were 6 bases for V and 7 bases for J; bases not matched to a gene: 2. CDR3 bases: TGTGCCAGCAGGACAGGGGGCGGTGGCTACACCTTC. Its protein product is CASRTGGGGYTF.

The table lists this clonotype with a few counts. This rearrangement joins TRBV5-1 to TRBJ2-7; D is perhaps TRBD1 (6 bases). V was pared by 1 base and J by 5 bases, with 16 bases between. The length of the CDR3 is 15 residues. CDR1 is SGHRS and CDR2 is YFSETQ in the germline V gene. The CDR3 reads CASSLQGPPGDEQYF. The DNA of the CDR3 is TGCGCCAGCAGCTTGCAGGGACCCCCAGGGGACGAGCAGTACTTC.

This clonotype has a handful of counts. The chain has TRBV18 and TRBJ2-1, with 10 bases fitting TRBD2. The CDR3 covers 15 residues. V dropped 3 bases and J dropped 10; count of bases not matched to a gene: 9. Germline CDR1 and CDR2: KGHSH and LQKENI. The CDR3 DNA reads as TGTGCCAGCTCACCCATAATAGCGGGAGGAGGAGAGCAGTTCTTC. Its protein is CASSPIIAGGGEQFF. The whole variable domain, remainder taken from reference TRBV18 and TRBJ2-1, is NAGVMQNPRHLVRRRGQEARLRCSPMKGHSHVYWYRQLPEEGLKFMVYLQKENIIDESGMPKERFSAEFPKEGPSILRIQQVVRGDSAAYFCASSPIIAGGGEQFFGPGTRLTVL.

This chain joins TRBV6-5 and TRBJ2-1; D possibly matches TRBD1 or TRBD2 (5 bases each). Germline V gives CDR1 MNHEY, CDR2 SVGAGI. This CDR3 is built from 15 residues. The germline V and J ends were trimmed by 2 bases and 9 bases, with 17 bases remaining between them. The CDR3 sequence is CASSYEVGGAVEQFF. The CDR3 bases are TGTGCCAGCAGTTACGAGGTTGGGGGAGCGGTTGAGCAGTTCTTC.

The gene calls are TRBV5-5 and TRBJ2-5; a weak D match, TRBD1 (6 bases). Germline V gene lookup returns CDR1 SGHKS and CDR2 YYEKEE (reference sequence). V dropped 4 bases and J dropped 5 bases, with 15 bases sitting between them. This CDR3 spans 14 amino acids. CDR3 in DNA: TGTGCCAGCAGCCTTGACAGGCGGACGGAGACCCAGTACTTC. Translated: CASSLDRRTETQYF.

This chain links TRBV30 with TRBJ1-2; tentatively, D is TRBD1 (5 bases). Germline V gene sequence: CDR1 GTSNPN, CDR2 SVGIG (reference sequence). The V gene lost 0 bases and the J gene lost 7 bases, with 9 bases spanning the gap. The CDR3 sequence is 12 residues long. CDR3 bases: TGTGCCTGGAGTGTTACAGGCGGTGGCTACACCTTC. Encoded protein: CAWSVTGGGYTF.

The chain is built from TRBV19 and TRBJ2-5; 8 bases are a match to TRBD2. This CDR3 is 17 amino acids long. The germline V gene encodes CDR1 LNHDA and CDR2 SQIVND (reference sequence). After removal of 11 bases from V and 5 bases from J, the junction contained 22 bases not matched to a gene. The CDR3 here is CAGTLAGKKGDQETQYF. The CDR3 coding sequence is TGTGCCGGCACATTAGCGGGAAAGAAGGGAGATCAGGAGACCCAGTACTTC.

This clonotype showed up just a few times. The CDR3 DNA follows: TGTGCCAGCAGCTCCGCCGGGACTAGCGGGAGGAATGAGCAGTTCTTC. It specifies CASSSAGTSGRNEQFF. This chain connects TRBV7-2 to TRBJ2-1; 15 nucleotides line up with TRBD2. CDR1 and CDR2 (germline): SGHTA, FQGNSA. The CDR3 is 16 amino acids. Germline trimming cut 4 bases from V and 7 bases from J; bases unmatched to any gene: 5.

This clonotype was observed a few times. The V gene is TRBV7-2, the J gene TRBJ2-7; the D is unclear. Germline-derived CDR1 and CDR2 are SGHTA and FQGNSA. The CDR3 has 13 amino acids. Trimming cost V 4 bases and J 7 bases, with 14 bases left between them. The CDR3 nucleotides read TGTGCCAGCAGCTCCCACCCCCGTGAGGAGCAGTACTTC. Residues: CASSSHPREEQYF.

There are a few counts of this clonotype. The rearrangement links TRBV5-1 to TRBJ2-1; D not resolved. The germline gives CDR1 SGHRS, CDR2 YFSETQ. The CDR3 contains 15 residues. V was pared by 5 bases and J by 0 bases, with 12 bases between. CDR3 residues: CASRPPASSYNEQFF. The DNA for the CDR3 is TGCGCCAGCAGACCCCCGGCCAGCTCCTACAATGAGCAGTTCTTC. Using reference TRBV5-1 and TRBJ2-1 for the parts outside the CDR3, the full variable domain is KAGVTQTPRYLIKTRGQQVTLSCSPISGHRSVSWYQQTPGQGLQFLFEYFSETQRNKGNFPGRFSGRQFSNSRSEMNVSTLELGDSALYLCASRPPASSYNEQFFGPGTRLTVL.

This sequence joins TRBV4-3 and TRBJ1-2; no reliable D call. V was trimmed by 0 bases and J by 1 base, leaving 6 bases between them. Germline-derived CDR1 and CDR2 are LGHNA and YSLEER. The CDR3 runs 14 residues. The CDR3 region has the DNA TGCGCCAGCAGCCAAGAGTTAGGTAACTATGGCTACACCTTC. Residues: CASSQELGNYGYTF.

In this sample, this clonotype turned up once. The rearrangement uses TRBV6-1 and TRBJ1-2; TRBD1 might be the D (6 bases). CDR3 length equals 15 residues. V was pared by 7 bases and J by 7 bases, with 22 bases between. The germline V gene has CDR1 MNHNS and CDR2 SASEGT. CDR3 residues: CASIPPGHIPAGYTF. DNA of the CDR3: TGTGCCAGCATCCCACCGGGACACATTCCTGCTGGCTACACCTTC.

This clonotype has only a few counts. The chain has TRBV7-2 and TRBJ2-7; TRBD2 aligns across 7 bases. Looked up from germline, CDR1 is SGHTA and CDR2 is FQGNSA. Germline trimming cut 3 bases from V and 3 bases from J; bases unmatched to any gene: 5. This CDR3 region has 14 residues. The CDR3: CASSFREAVYEQYF. The CDR3 nucleotides are TGTGCCAGCAGCTTCCGGGAGGCCGTCTACGAGCAGTACTTC.